This T cell receptor (beta chain) stems from a study of cytomegalovirus exposure and HLA in healthy donors. Study conclusions and caveats: It was reported that the classifier diagnosed cytomegalovirus status with high specificity and sensitivity in both the original and validation cohorts. Among TCR beta chains, those listed as cytomegalovirus-associated numbered 164.

Only in-frame clones appear in the TCRdb table, and some are missing; sequencing was by immunoSEQ multiplex PCR. The sample has tens of thousands of clones; just under 85% are singletons. From the roughly 120-subject validation cohort, which was separate from the approximately 700-subject first cohort, the donors were drawn. The CDR3 consists of 17 residues. V lost 4 bases and J lost 7; bases outside the gene matches: 11. CDR1 is SGHNT and CDR2 is YYREEE in the germline V gene (reference sequence). Comments on this clone: The antigen remains undetermined.

The TCR comes from a man younger than 40 in good health and CMV-seronegative. This chain links TRBV5-4 with TRBJ2-3; TRBD2 aligns across 14 bases. The sequencing input was PBMCs. The CDR3, as DNA: TGTGCCAGCAGCAAGGGAGGAGGGACTAGCGGGGGCTATACGCAGTATTTT. This codes for CASSKGGGTSGGYTQYF.